These 7 T cell receptor beta chains share one sample of origin, sequenced in a study of blood T cell repertoires in COVID-19. Profiling relied on immunoSEQ multiplex PCR, and the TCRdb table lists in-frame clones only, not all of them. This sample has over 100,000 clones; less than 90% occur once, and the top ten carry around a sixth. Sequenced input: peripheral blood. These receptors came from a woman in her sixties or seventies with acute or convalescent COVID-19.

The V and J genes are TRBV15 and TRBJ2-1; 10 bases line up with TRBD2. This CDR3 has 12 residues. Germline V gene data show CDR1 as LNHNV and CDR2 as YYDKDF (reference sequence). J lost 9 bases, V lost 6 bases, and 2 bases had no gene match. The chain's CDR3 is CATRGLAVEQFF. The CDR3 DNA sequence: TGTGCCACCAGAGGACTAGCGGTTGAGCAGTTCTTC.

V and J are TRBV6-5 and TRBJ1-1; tentatively, D is TRBD1 (6 bases). This CDR3 comprises 13 residues. V was clipped by 8 bases and J by 5 bases, with 15 bases between them. CDR1 is MNHEY, CDR2 SVGAGI, per germline. This chain's CDR3 is CASERGSGTEAFF. Written as DNA, the CDR3 is TGTGCCAGCGAAAGGGGGTCCGGGACTGAAGCTTTCTTT.

This clone was counted a few times. The V gene is TRBV18, the J gene TRBJ2-1; D perhaps matches TRBD1 (5 bases). Germline V gives CDR1 KGHSH, CDR2 LQKENI. Trimming took 0 bases from V and 6 from J, leaving 6 bases between them. The length of the CDR3 is 13 residues. CDR3 sequence (DNA): TGTGCCAGCTCACCACCAGGGGTCAATGAGCAGTTCTTC. Residues: CASSPPGVNEQFF.

The rearrangement links TRBV24-1 to TRBJ2-1, with D possibly matching TRBD1 (5 bases). This CDR3 spans 14 amino acids. V was shortened by 5 bases and J by 6 bases, with 13 bases between the two germline ends. Germline V gene lookup returns CDR1 KGHDR and CDR2 SFDVKD. The CDR3 here is CATSGDFDSNEQFF. CDR3 nucleotide sequence: TGTGCCACCAGTGGGGATTTTGACAGCAATGAGCAGTTCTTC.

The rearrangement links TRBV28 to TRBJ2-3, with TRBD2 identical over 7 bases. The germline V gene encodes CDR1 MDHEN and CDR2 SYDVKM. V shed 3 bases, J shed 1 base, and the junction held 7 bases outside the gene matches. CDR3 length: 16 amino acids. The CDR3 is CASSFREVFRTDTQYF. Here the CDR3 DNA reads TGTGCCAGCAGTTTCCGGGAGGTCTTCCGCACAGATACGCAGTATTTT. Full variable domain (rest looked up from reference TRBV28 and TRBJ2-3): DVKVTQSSRYLVKRTGEKVFLECVQDMDHENMFWYRQDPGLGLRLIYFSYDVKMKEKGDIPEGYSVSREKKERFSLILESASTNQTSMYLCASSFREVFRTDTQYFGPGTRLTVL.

The V call is TRBV28, the J call TRBJ2-5; 8 bases agree with TRBD1. Germline lookup yields CDR1 MDHEN and CDR2 SYDVKM. This CDR3 spans 18 amino acids. V was clipped by 6 bases and J by 4 bases; unmatched bases: 19. The CDR3: CASSHRGSDRALGETQYF. The CDR3 DNA follows: TGTGCCAGCAGCCACCGGGGGTCGGACAGGGCATTAGGAGAGACCCAGTACTTC.

The V gene is TRBV6-5, the J gene TRBJ1-6; TRBD1 might be the D (6 bases). This CDR3 region has 13 residues. The V gene lost 10 bases and the J gene lost 10 bases, with 17 bases spanning the gap. Germline CDR1 is MNHEY and CDR2 is SVGAGI. The CDR3 here is CATNTGSGSPLHF. CDR3 in DNA: TGTGCCACTAACACAGGGTCTGGGTCACCCCTCCACTTT.